The text below deals with one T cell receptor beta chain. The antigen is not known. Data came from immunoSEQ multiplex PCR; TCRdb stores just in-frame clones and leaves some out. The table records around 98,000 clones, 87% of them present only once. The V end was cut by 6 bases, the J end by 0 bases, with 14 bases between. The CDR3 runs to 15 residues. Germline V CDR1 and CDR2: MNHEY, SVGAGI. The sample originates from a study of cytomegalovirus exposure and HLA in healthy donors. Study-wide findings and caveats: Some 150 TCR beta chains were listed as cytomegalovirus-associated.

The chain employs TRBV6-5 and TRBJ1-2; D perhaps matches TRBD1 (6 bases). The sequenced sample consisted of PBMCs. The sequence derives from a young woman in good health and CMV-seronegative. This chain's CDR3 is CASRPSRGPNYGYTF. CDR3 nucleotides: TGTGCCAGCAGGCCCTCCAGGGGCCCTAACTATGGCTACACCTTC.